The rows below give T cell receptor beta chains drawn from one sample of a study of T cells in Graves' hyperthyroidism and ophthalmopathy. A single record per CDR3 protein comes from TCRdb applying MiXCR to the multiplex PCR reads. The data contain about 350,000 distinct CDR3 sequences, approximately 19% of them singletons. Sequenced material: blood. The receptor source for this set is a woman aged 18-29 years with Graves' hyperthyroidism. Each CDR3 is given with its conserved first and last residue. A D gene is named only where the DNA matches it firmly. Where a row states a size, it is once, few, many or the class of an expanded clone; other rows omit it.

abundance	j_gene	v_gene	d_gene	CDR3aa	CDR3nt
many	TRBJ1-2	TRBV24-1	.	CATSDSVYGYTF	TGTGCCACCAGTGATTCTGTCTATGGCTACACCTTC
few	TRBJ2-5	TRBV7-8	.	CASSPRWGVTQYF	TGTGCCAGCAGCCCCAGGTGGGGTGTGACCCAGTACTTC
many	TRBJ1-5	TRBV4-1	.	CASSQEGWQPQHF	TGCGCCAGCAGCCAAGAGGGGTGGCAGCCCCAGCATTTT
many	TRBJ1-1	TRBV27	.	CASSFSHGAEAFF	TGTGCCAGCAGCTTTAGCCACGGCGCTGAAGCTTTCTTT
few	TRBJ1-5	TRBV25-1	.	CASSDLDADQPQHF	TGTGCCAGCAGTGACCTCGACGCAGATCAGCCCCAGCATTTT
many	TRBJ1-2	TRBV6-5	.	CASSYGNGYTF	TGTGCCAGCAGTTACGGGAACGGCTACACCTTC
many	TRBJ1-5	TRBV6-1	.	CASSEKGGTMPQHF	TGTGCCAGCAGTGAAAAGGGGGGCACGATGCCCCAGCATTTT
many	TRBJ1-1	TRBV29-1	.	CSVHRPNTEAFF	TGCAGCGTTCACAGGCCGAACACTGAAGCTTTCTTT
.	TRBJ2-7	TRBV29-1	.	CSVGTSYEQYF	TGCAGCGTTGGAACGTCCTACGAGCAGTACTTC
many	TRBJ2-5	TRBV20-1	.	CSASNLREMETQYF	TGCAGTGCTAGTAATCTAAGGGAGATGGAGACCCAGTACTTC
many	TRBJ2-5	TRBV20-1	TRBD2	CSARDLGAGGSETQYF	TGCAGTGCTAGAGATCTAGGAGCGGGGGGCTCGGAGACCCAGTACTTC
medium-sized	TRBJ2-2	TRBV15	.	CATSRDSGETGELFF	TGTGCCACCAGCAGAGATTCAGGGGAAACCGGGGAGCTGTTTTTT
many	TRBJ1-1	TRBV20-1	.	CSASLTGEGAFF	TGCAGTGCTAGTCTGACGGGGGAAGGAGCTTTCTTT
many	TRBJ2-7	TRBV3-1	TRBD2	CASSRRLAGSSYEQYF	TGTGCCAGCAGCCGTCGACTAGCGGGGAGCTCCTACGAGCAGTACTTC
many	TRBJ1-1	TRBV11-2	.	CASRARAIAEAFF	TGTGCCAGCAGGGCGAGGGCAATAGCTGAAGCTTTCTTT
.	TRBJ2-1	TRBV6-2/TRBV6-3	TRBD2	CASSPLASYNEQFF	TGTGCCAGCAGTCCACTAGCGTCTTACAATGAGCAGTTCTTC
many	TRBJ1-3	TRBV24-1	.	CATSKGAGNTIYF	TGTGCCACCAGTAAGGGGGCTGGAAACACCATATATTTT
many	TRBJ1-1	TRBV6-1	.	CASSTLPNTEAFF	TGTGCCAGCAGTACCCTACCGAACACTGAAGCTTTCTTT
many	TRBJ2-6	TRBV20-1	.	CSARGAGMLEGANVLTF	TGCAGTGCTAGAGGGGCAGGGATGTTAGAGGGGGCCAACGTCCTGACTTTC
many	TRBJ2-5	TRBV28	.	CASSGGTSGTQYF	TGTGCCAGCAGCGGGGGAACTTCAGGGACCCAGTACTTC
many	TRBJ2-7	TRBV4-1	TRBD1	CASSPGGSLTAYEQYF	TGCGCCAGCAGCCCAGGGGGCAGCCTCACTGCGTACGAGCAGTACTTC
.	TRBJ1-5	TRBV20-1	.	CSARVSGGDQPQHF	TGCAGTGCTAGAGTGTCCGGGGGCGATCAGCCCCAGCATTTT
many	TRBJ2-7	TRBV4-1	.	CASSQGVQGPYEQYF	TGCGCCAGCAGCCAAGGTGTTCAGGGGCCCTACGAGCAGTACTTC
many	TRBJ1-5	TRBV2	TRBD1	CASRDSGTARNQPQHF	TGTGCCAGCAGGGATTCTGGGACAGCCCGTAATCAGCCCCAGCATTTT
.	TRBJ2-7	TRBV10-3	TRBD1	CAISSTGTGALNVREQYF	TGTGCCATCAGTTCCACCGGGACAGGGGCCCTAAATGTGAGGGAGCAGTACTTC
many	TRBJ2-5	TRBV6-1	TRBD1	CASRPSGTGQETQYF	TGTGCCAGCAGACCCTCCGGGACAGGCCAAGAGACCCAGTACTTC
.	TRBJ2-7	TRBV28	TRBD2	CASSFTLAGLSYEQYF	TGTGCCAGCAGTTTTACCCTAGCGGGACTTTCCTACGAGCAGTACTTC
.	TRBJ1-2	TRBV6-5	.	CASSYGAGLPYGYTF	TGTGCCAGCAGTTACGGGGCAGGCCTCCCCTATGGCTACACCTTC
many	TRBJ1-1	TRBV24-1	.	CATSEGGNTEAFF	TGTGCCACCAGTGAGGGGGGGAACACTGAAGCTTTCTTT
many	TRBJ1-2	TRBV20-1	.	CSASGGANYGYTF	TGCAGTGCTAGCGGGGGGGCTAACTATGGCTACACCTTC
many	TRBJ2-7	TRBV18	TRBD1	CASSLDRALSYEQYF	TGTGCCAGCTCACTAGACAGGGCGCTCTCCTACGAGCAGTACTTC
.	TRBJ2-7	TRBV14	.	CASSQRTYEQYF	TGTGCCAGCAGCCAGAGGACCTACGAGCAGTACTTC
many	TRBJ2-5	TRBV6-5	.	CASTWTVSAETQYF	TGTGCCAGCACCTGGACAGTATCGGCAGAGACCCAGTACTTC